These T cell receptor beta chains were read from a single sample in a study of shared clonotypes between healthy human individuals. Sequencing used immunoSEQ multiplex PCR; TCRdb keeps in-frame clones, though not all of them. The table lists hundreds of thousands of clones, around 67% of them singletons, with roughly 1.7% in the top ten. Sequencing was done on a sample of memory CD4+ T cells sorted from blood. The receptor set was obtained from a woman in her twenties or thirties in good health. Each CDR3 is given without its conserved first and last residue. Fields, in order: J gene, V gene, D gene, CDR3 protein. A D gene is named only where the DNA matches it firmly.

>TRBJ2-1|TRBV11-3|-
ASSRLAYNEQF
>TRBJ2-7|TRBV5-4|-
ASSQEGGQSSHYEQY
>TRBJ2-6|TRBV15|-
ATSSRGSGANVLT
>TRBJ2-1|TRBV2|-
ASSAPDLASWPDEQF
>TRBJ1-1|TRBV6-5|TRBD1
ASRPDRVRTEAF
>TRBJ2-3|TRBV7-2|TRBD2
ASSPRTSGFTDTQY
>TRBJ2-1|TRBV28|TRBD2
ASSFRTSGSYGNEQF
>TRBJ2-5|TRBV10-3|TRBD1
AISRDRGETQY
>TRBJ2-5|TRBV28|-
ASSLSETQY
>TRBJ2-6|TRBV14|-
ASSQDWSGANVLT
>TRBJ1-1|TRBV18|TRBD1
ASSTGTGDTEAF
>TRBJ2-6|TRBV4-1|-
ASSQERGGQISGANVLT
>TRBJ2-7|TRBV5-1|TRBD2
ASSHTAPAGGPYEQY
>TRBJ2-3|TRBV2|TRBD1
ASSRKTGTGRDTQY
>TRBJ1-1|TRBV28|TRBD1
ASSFGTGVMSF
>TRBJ1-2|TRBV18|TRBD1
ASSPNRGPDGYT
>TRBJ2-7|TRBV10-2|-
ASSERAGDTSYEQY
>TRBJ2-5|TRBV25-1|-
ASSGPGTWEGGQETQY
>TRBJ1-1|TRBV6-1|TRBD1
ASGDSVGTEAF
>TRBJ1-2|TRBV28|-
ASSRPPSTVNYGYT
>TRBJ2-1|TRBV5-4|-
ASSFEQRNNEQF